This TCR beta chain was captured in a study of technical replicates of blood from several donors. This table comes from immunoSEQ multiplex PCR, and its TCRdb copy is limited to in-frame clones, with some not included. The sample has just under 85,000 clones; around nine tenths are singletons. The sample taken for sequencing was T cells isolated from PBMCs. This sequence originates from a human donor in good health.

CDR3 residues: CASRGDSGNTIYF. Written as DNA, the CDR3 is TGTGCCAGCCGGGGGGACTCTGGAAACACCATATATTTT. The V and J genes are TRBV2 and TRBJ1-3; tentatively, D is TRBD1 (5 bases). The germline CDR1 and CDR2 sequences are SNHLY and FYNNEI. V was trimmed by 8 bases and J by 0 bases, leaving 8 bases between them. This CDR3 spans 13 amino acids.